This passage covers 17 T cell receptor beta chains from one sample sequenced in a study of breast tumors, draining lymph nodes, adjacent tissues. TCRdb re-called the multiplex PCR reads with MiXCR, one entry per CDR3 protein. Of some 22,000 distinct CDR3 sequences in the sample, around 50% were seen once. The sample was breast tumor tissue. The receptors come from a female donor with breast cancer. Some clones in this sample may be carry-over from other donors' samples.

Notes on this clonotype: A read error may account for a junction end that differs from germline. This chain joins TRBV5-1 and TRBJ2-3; 7 bases are shared with TRBD2. Germline-derived CDR1 and CDR2 are SGHRS and YFSETQ. This CDR3 spans 17 amino acids. The DNA for the CDR3 is TGTGCCAGCAGCCCCCTGGGGGGGAAAGGGGGCACAGATACGCAGTATTTT. Translated, it gives CASSPLGGKGGTDTQYF.

In this sample, this clonotype is medium-sized. This chain joins TRBV5-5 and TRBJ1-2; TRBD1 is a possible D gene (6 bases). Germline loops: CDR1 SGHKS, CDR2 YYEKEE (reference sequence). This CDR3 contains 12 residues. The ends were cut back, 4 bases at V and 2 bases at J, with 6 bases in the middle. CDR3 in amino acids: CASSRGNYGYTF. The CDR3 bases are TGTGCCAGCAGCAGGGGGAACTATGGCTACACCTTC.

This clonotype was counted ten times or more. The V and J genes are TRBV5-6 and TRBJ2-3, with 8 positions matching TRBD2. This CDR3 comprises 15 residues. Germline-derived CDR1 and CDR2 are SGHDT and YYEEEE. Losses at the gene ends were 2 bases for V and 5 bases for J; bases not matched to a gene: 7. The CDR3 DNA reads as TGTGCCAGCAGCTTTCCGGGGGGGCCGGGAGATACGCAGTATTTT. Protein sequence: CASSFPGGPGDTQYF.

This clonotype was counted a few times. The chain employs TRBV12-3 or TRBV12-4 and TRBJ1-2; 7 nucleotides align to TRBD1. V lost 3 bases and J lost 8; bases outside the gene matches: 3. CDR3 length equals 12 residues. Written as DNA, the CDR3 is TGTGCCAGCAGTTTGAGGGACAGCGGCTACACCTTC. Its translation: CASSLRDSGYTF.

The chain couples TRBV7-2 to TRBJ2-6; D gene uncertain. The CDR3 is 17 amino acids. Germline assignment: CDR1 SGHTA and CDR2 FQGNSA. V was clipped by 3 bases and J by 0 bases, with 12 bases between them. In DNA form, the CDR3 reads TGTGCCAGCAGCTTGCTCAGAAGGGTCTCTGGGGCCAACGTCCTGACTTTC. Translating it yields CASSLLRRVSGANVLTF.

The V gene is TRBV15, the J gene TRBJ1-2; D might be TRBD1 (5 bases). The CDR3 extends over 18 amino acids. V was trimmed by 0 bases and J by 5 bases, leaving 22 bases between them. Per germline, CDR1 LNHNV and CDR2 YYDKDF (reference sequence). This CDR3 reads CATSRDLRPYLRGYGYTF. CDR3 sequence (DNA): TGTGCCACCAGCAGAGATTTGCGACCCTACCTTCGGGGGTATGGCTACACCTTC. The entire variable domain, with the rest obtained from reference TRBV15 and TRBJ1-2, is as follows: DAMVIQNPRYQVTQFGKPVTLSCSQTLNHNVMYWYQQKSSQAPKLLFHYYDKDFNNEADTPDNFQSRRPNTSFCFLDIRSPGLGDTAMYLCATSRDLRPYLRGYGYTFGSGTRLTVV.

J is TRBJ1-6 and V is TRBV6-5, with unresolved D. V shed 3 bases and J shed 7 bases, with 13 bases lying between them. This CDR3 has 15 residues. CDR1 is MNHEY, CDR2 SVGAGI, per germline. Written as DNA, the CDR3 is TGTGCCAGCAGTTATTTGGGGTTAGAGAATTCACCCCTCCACTTT. Protein product: CASSYLGLENSPLHF.

This clonotype has a count of ten or more. The CDR3 DNA is TGTGCCAGCTCAGACATAGATACGCAGTATTTT. It is translated as CASSDIDTQYF. The V and J genes are TRBV18 and TRBJ2-3; D is undetermined. Trimming pared 5 bases from V and 5 bases from J, leaving 5 bases between. CDR1 is KGHSH and CDR2 is LQKENI in the germline V gene. This CDR3 is built from 11 residues.

The J gene is TRBJ2-3, the V gene TRBV6-4; 7 bases are shared with TRBD1. CDR1 and CDR2 from the germline V gene are MRHNA and SNTAGT. J lost 0 bases, V lost 6 bases, and 6 bases had no gene match. The CDR3 contains 15 residues. For the CDR3, the DNA is TGTGCCAGCAGCCCGACAGGGCCCAGCACAGATACGCAGTATTTT. Translation: CASSPTGPSTDTQYF.

This clonotype was detected many times. Here the CDR3 DNA reads TGTGCCAGCAGTTACCCTCCCAGGGCCGAGAAGACCTCTTTCTCTGGAAACACCATATATTTT. Its protein is CASSYPPRAEKTSFSGNTIYF. This chain uses TRBV6-5 with TRBJ1-3; TRBD1 is a possible D gene (5 bases). CDR1 is MNHEY and CDR2 is SVGAGI in the germline V gene. The V gene lost 2 bases and the J gene lost 0 bases, with 26 bases spanning the gap. This CDR3 has 21 residues.

This clonotype was detected ten times or more. CDR3 DNA sequence: TGCGCCAGCTGTTGGCGGGACACAGATACGCAGTATTTT. Protein sequence: CASCWRDTDTQYF. This chain connects TRBV10-2 to TRBJ2-3; a possible D gene is TRBD2 (6 bases). Trimming shortened V by 8 bases and J by 2 bases, and 11 bases separated the two germline ends. The CDR3 extends over 13 amino acids. The germline V gene encodes CDR1 WSHSY and CDR2 SAAADI.

The sample holds many counts of this clonotype. This chain connects TRBV9 to TRBJ1-1; possibly TRBD1 for D (6 bases). The germline V gene has CDR1 SGDLS and CDR2 YYNGEE. This CDR3 spans 14 amino acids. V was cut by 3 bases and J by 4 bases, with 13 bases left in between. The CDR3 is CASSAGVWGTEAFF. CDR3 bases: TGTGCCAGCAGCGCAGGGGTTTGGGGCACTGAAGCTTTCTTT.

In its sample, this clonotype was seen many times. This chain connects TRBV5-8 to TRBJ2-7; D not resolved. Germline CDR1 and CDR2: SGHTS and YDEGEE. This CDR3 is built from 14 residues. V was trimmed by 4 bases and J by 3 bases, leaving 14 bases between them. The CDR3 DNA reads TGTGCCAGCAGCACACCCGACACCTACTACGAGCAGTACTTC. The encoded protein is CASSTPDTYYEQYF.

By its share, this clonotype is medium-sized (0.01 to 0.1%). V gene TRBV20-1 combines with J gene TRBJ1-6; 9 bases are a match to TRBD1. The germline CDR1 and CDR2 sequences are DFQATT and SNEGSKA (reference sequence). The CDR3 is 16 residues long. V was clipped by 2 bases and J by 6 bases; unmatched bases: 8. CDR3 in amino acids: CSARTSTGGSNSPLHF. DNA of the CDR3: TGCAGTGCTAGAACCTCGACAGGGGGGAGTAATTCACCCCTCCACTTT.

This clonotype was detected a few times. The CDR3 bases are TGTGCCAGCAGCCTCAGCACAGATACGCAGTATTTT. It yields the protein CASSLSTDTQYF. The chain employs TRBV7-2 and TRBJ2-3; D is unclear. Germline assignment: CDR1 SGHTA and CDR2 FQGNSA. The CDR3 totals 12 residues. Trimming stripped 5 bases from V and 0 bases from J, with 3 bases between.

This clonotype occurred a few times. The chain employs TRBV7-6 and TRBJ2-1; 11 nucleotides agree with TRBD2. Germline CDR1 and CDR2: SGHVS and FNYEAQ. The CDR3 runs 15 residues. V shed 2 bases, J shed 8 bases, and the junction held 5 bases outside the gene matches. The CDR3 region is CASSLRTSGSDEQFF. CDR3 DNA sequence: TGTGCCAGCAGCTTAAGAACTAGCGGGAGCGATGAGCAGTTCTTC.

In its sample, this clonotype is medium-sized. The V gene is TRBV12-3 or TRBV12-4, the J gene TRBJ2-7; D uncertain. The V and J ends lost 5 bases and 4 bases respectively, with 9 bases between them. The CDR3 is 12 residues long. The DNA for the CDR3 is TGTGCCAGCAGTCCGGGCCCATACGAGCAGTACTTC. Its protein is CASSPGPYEQYF.